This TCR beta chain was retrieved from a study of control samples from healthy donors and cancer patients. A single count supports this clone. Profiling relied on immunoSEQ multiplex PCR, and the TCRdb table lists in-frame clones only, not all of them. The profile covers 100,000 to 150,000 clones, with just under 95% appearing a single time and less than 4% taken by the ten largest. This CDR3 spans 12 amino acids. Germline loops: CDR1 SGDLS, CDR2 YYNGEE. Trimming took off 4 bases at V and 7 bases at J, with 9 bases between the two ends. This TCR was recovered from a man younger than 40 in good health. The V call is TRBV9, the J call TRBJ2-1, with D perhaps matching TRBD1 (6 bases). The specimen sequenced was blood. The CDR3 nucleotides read TGTGCCAGCAGCTTTCAGGGGAATGAGCAGTTCTTC. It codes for CASSFQGNEQFF. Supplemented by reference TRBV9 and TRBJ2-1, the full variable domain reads DSGVTQTPKHLITATGQRVTLRCSPRSGDLSVYWYQQSLDQGLQFLIQYYNGEERAKGNILERFSAQQFPDLHSELNLSSLELGDSALYFCASSFQGNEQFFGPGTRLTVL.